The source of this T cell receptor (beta chain) is a study of blood T cell repertoires in COVID-19 (dated by TCRdb to about 2020). Study-level background: Collaborator samples came from the United States, Italy and Spain and covered acute and convalescent phases of COVID-19. The material from the prospective study consisted of cDNA or gDNA derived from T cells, B-cell-depleted T cells, or PBMCs. Subjects who had been exposed to COVID-19, were actively infected with it, or had recovered from it provided the deeply sampled blood TCRbeta repertoires that made up the dataset. The repertoires were released in a freely available public database intended as a resource for research on the immune response to SARS-CoV-2. The samples were drawn from two sources: the first 160 participants of the ongoing ImmuneRACE study, and 1,200 or so subjects contributed by 6 global collaborators. The sample metadata nearly always contained a de-identified subject ID, COVID-19 status, age in years and sex. HLA class I and class II types, where available, came from metadata supplied by the sample provider rather than from assay-based typing. General conclusions and limits of the study: Clinical and demographic metadata were provided uncurated, with the amount varying by source and participant.

One collaborating source in Seattle enrolled patients while the patients were actively infected and followed the patients over time throughout the course of disease. The collaborating institutions used their own protocols to collect whole blood in K2EDTA tubes. Collaborator samples were shipped for TCRbeta analysis as frozen whole blood, isolated PBMCs, or DNA extracted from either sample type. The immunoSEQ Assay, a bias-controlled multiplex PCR, was used to amplify TCRbeta CDR3 regions from genomic DNA. The source study handled its data this way. The number of nucleated cells in each sample was estimated from the amplification of reference gene primers within the assay. To quantify the absolute abundance of each unique TCRbeta CDR3 rearrangement, sequence reads were collapsed and filtered. For each sample, productive Simpson clonality was calculated as the square root of Simpson's diversity index over productive rearrangements. The immuneACCESS repertoire file appears here via TCRdb, limited to in-frame rearrangements. These files lack a portion of the clones; in checked studies, under half of the deficit traces to unresolved V genes, and the cause of the others is not known. V and J calls plus clone size are reproduced from that table; the DNA served to infer D and trimming. Across this sample there are fewer than 250,000 clones, with roughly 86% seen only once. The leading ten clones occupy approximately 6.2% of the sample.

Points on this clone: Its antigen remains unidentified. No much larger clone exists at a distance of one base, and base qualities are not known.

Including cysteine and phenylalanine, the CDR3 has 16 amino acids. Here the CDR3 DNA is all that survives: 48 bases in frame from base 1. A distance of 12 bases separates the germline ends of V and J, which lose 4 bases and 0 bases respectively. From a lookup of the germline V gene, CDR1 and CDR2 are SGHTA and FQGTGA. Sequences were obtained from peripheral blood. The sequence was obtained from an elderly woman with COVID-19, enrolled during active disease. The rearrangement combines TRBV7-3 with TRBJ2-2; matching of 6 bases hints at TRBD2 as the D gene. At the DNA level, the sequence is TGTGCCAGCAGCTCTACCGGGACTGCGAACACCGGGGAGCTGTTTTTT. It translates as CASSSTGTANTGELFF.